Below, 15 T cell receptor beta chains from the same sample are listed, as sequenced in a study of T cells in Graves' hyperthyroidism and ophthalmopathy. The investigators amplified TCR beta CDR3 regions from RNA transcripts. A set of HTBI primers served as the primers for a first-round RT-PCR of the TCR CDR3. From the multiplex PCR reads, TCRdb called clonotypes with MiXCR, one entry per CDR3 protein. This repertoire shows more than 550,000 distinct CDR3 sequences, roughly a sixth found once; its top ten account for roughly a sixth. Material: blood. All receptors derive from a woman between 50 and 59 years old with Graves' hyperthyroidism that later progressed to Graves' ophthalmopathy.

This clonotype was seen more than once but under ten times. V and J are TRBV20-1 and TRBJ1-2; no definite D call. V was pared by 1 base and J by 1 base, with 19 bases between. The CDR3 consists of 17 residues. The V gene's germline CDR1 is DFQATT and CDR2 SNEGSKA (reference sequence). The CDR3 reads CSARVSLTPLSNYGYTF. Here the CDR3 DNA reads TGCAGTGCTAGAGTCAGTTTGACCCCTTTAAGTAACTATGGCTACACCTTC.

This clonotype was found many times. The chain employs TRBV11-2 and TRBJ1-1; D is possibly TRBD1 (5 bases). The CDR3 consists of 16 residues. V was shortened by 5 bases and J by 1 base, with 17 bases between the two germline ends. Germline CDR1 is SGHAT and CDR2 is FQNNGV. CDR3 DNA sequence: TGTGCCAGCAGCCTCCGAGGGGCCGGCGGGAACACTGAAGCTTTCTTT. Its translation is CASSLRGAGGNTEAFF.

This clonotype was counted only a few times. The V call is TRBV10-3, the J call TRBJ1-5, with no clear D. The CDR3 sequence is 14 residues long. Germline V gene sequence: CDR1 ENHRY, CDR2 SYGVKD. The ends were cut back, 3 bases at V and 5 bases at J, with 11 bases in the middle. CDR3 amino acids: CAISDRGGDQPQHF. The CDR3 DNA reads as TGTGCCATCAGTGATCGGGGAGGTGATCAGCCCCAGCATTTT.

This clonotype was counted ten times or more. The V call is TRBV20-1, the J call TRBJ2-3; 16 bases align to TRBD2. The CDR3 consists of 15 residues. J was trimmed by 6 bases and V by 6 bases; bases with no gene match: 6. Germline CDR1 DFQATT, CDR2 SNEGSKA (reference sequence). CDR3 sequence reads: CSAAGLAGGRDTQYF. In nucleotides, the CDR3 is TGCAGTGCCGCGGGACTAGCGGGGGGGAGGGATACGCAGTATTTT.

This clonotype was counted between two and nine times. The genes are TRBV5-1 and TRBJ2-7; TRBD1 matches at 7 bases. This CDR3 contains 15 residues. Germline CDR1 reads SGHRS; CDR2 reads YFSETQ. J lost 0 bases, V lost 4 bases, and 7 bases had no gene match. DNA of the CDR3: TGCGCCAGCAGCGGTTGGGACAGCGGCTCCTACGAGCAGTACTTC. It is translated as CASSGWDSGSYEQYF.

The table lists this clonotype with a few counts. The rearrangement uses TRBV5-4 and TRBJ1-6, with D maybe TRBD1 (5 bases). The germline V gene has CDR1 SGHNT and CDR2 YYREEE (reference sequence). Trimming took off 0 bases at V and 10 bases at J, with 14 bases between the two ends. This CDR3 spans 15 amino acids. CDR3 nucleotides: TGTGCCAGCAGCTTGGGAAGGGACGTCAACTCACCCCTCCACTTT. Amino acid sequence: CASSLGRDVNSPLHF.

This clonotype has just a few counts. The genes are TRBV20-1 and TRBJ2-3; 10 nucleotides line up with TRBD2. Germline CDR1 and CDR2: DFQATT and SNEGSKA (reference sequence). Trimming cost V 5 bases and J 2 bases; bases outside gene matches: 13. The CDR3 is 17 residues long. For the CDR3, the DNA is TGCAGTGCTCCCCACTGGATACTAGCGGGGCTCACAGATACGCAGTATTTT. Protein sequence: CSAPHWILAGLTDTQYF.

This clonotype was seen a few times. The chain couples TRBV5-6 to TRBJ1-1; D perhaps matches TRBD1 (6 bases). The CDR3 consists of 12 residues. Germline loops: CDR1 SGHDT, CDR2 YYEEEE. Trimming cost V 3 bases and J 8 bases, with 11 bases left between them. CDR3: CASSWSGVEAFF. The CDR3 DNA sequence: TGTGCCAGCAGCTGGTCAGGGGTCGAAGCTTTCTTT.

This sequence joins TRBV9 and TRBJ2-6; no clear D. CDR3 length equals 15 residues. V gave up 0 bases and J gave up 0 bases, with 4 bases separating them. Germline V gene lookup returns CDR1 SGDLS and CDR2 YYNGEE. CDR3 nucleotide sequence: TGTGCCAGCAGCGTAGTTCTCTCTGGGGCCAACGTCCTGACTTTC. Translated, it gives CASSVVLSGANVLTF. The complete variable domain, with remaining parts taken from reference TRBV9 and TRBJ2-6, reads DSGVTQTPKHLITATGQRVTLRCSPRSGDLSVYWYQQSLDQGLQFLIQYYNGEERAKGNILERFSAQQFPDLHSELNLSSLELGDSALYFCASSVVLSGANVLTFGAGSRLTVL.

The rearrangement uses TRBV10-3 and TRBJ2-4; 12 bases are shared with TRBD1. Germline assignment: CDR1 ENHRY and CDR2 SYGVKD. V was pared by 4 bases and J by 3 bases, with 10 bases of the junction left unmatched. CDR3 size: 18 residues. CDR3 sequence reads: CAISGATGTGGDKNIQYF. The CDR3 nucleotides are TGTGCCATCAGTGGCGCCACCGGGACAGGGGGCGACAAAAACATTCAGTACTTC.

This chain uses TRBV19 with TRBJ1-6; a possible D gene is TRBD1 (5 bases). Germline loops: CDR1 LNHDA, CDR2 SQIVND (reference sequence). The V end lost 5 bases, the J end lost 8 bases, and 10 bases lay between the germline ends. The CDR3 extends over 13 amino acids. The CDR3 DNA is TGTGCCAGTAGTTCGGGACTGGATTCACCCCTCCACTTT. The encoded protein is CASSSGLDSPLHF.

A few counts support this clonotype. The chain has TRBV2 and TRBJ2-3; 9 bases are a match to TRBD2. The trim removed 5 bases at V and 4 bases at J, leaving 10 bases unmatched. Germline V gene sequence: CDR1 SNHLY, CDR2 FYNNEI. The CDR3 contains 16 residues. The CDR3 DNA sequence: TGTGCCAGCAGTTCCGCTTATAGCGGGGGCCCAGATACGCAGTATTTT. This sequence encodes CASSSAYSGGPDTQYF.

This chain joins TRBV9 and TRBJ2-7; D call uncertain. Deletions cut 0 bases from V and 0 bases from J, with 7 bases between. The length of the CDR3 is 14 residues. The germline CDR1 and CDR2 sequences are SGDLS and YYNGEE. The CDR3 bases are TGTGCCAGCAGCGTAGAGGCAGACTCCTACGAGCAGTACTTC. The encoded protein is CASSVEADSYEQYF.

The chain combines TRBV12-3 or TRBV12-4 with TRBJ1-2, with a possible D match to TRBD1 (6 bases). Trimming removed 1 base from V and 3 bases from J, with 12 bases in between. This CDR3 comprises 15 residues. In DNA, the CDR3 is TGTGCCAGCAGTTTAGATGGGGGCAGATACTATGGCTACACCTTC. Amino acids: CASSLDGGRYYGYTF.

The chain joins TRBV15 to TRBJ1-6; 7 positions match TRBD1. J was trimmed by 7 bases and V by 3 bases; bases with no gene match: 9. The germline CDR1 and CDR2 sequences are LNHNV and YYDKDF (reference sequence). The CDR3 sequence is 16 residues long. DNA for the CDR3: TGTGCCACCAGCAGGGACCGGGACAGATTAAATTCACCCCTCCACTTT. This encodes CATSRDRDRLNSPLHF.